This is a list of T cell receptor beta chains from one sample in a study of cytomegalovirus exposure and HLA in healthy donors. Assay: immunoSEQ multiplex PCR; the TCRdb copy retains only in-frame clones and omits some. This sample yields around 90,000 clones, of which around four fifths are seen a single time; 2.5% to 3.5% belongs to the top ten. Sample: PBMCs. Every receptor here comes from a man in his thirties or forties in good health and CMV-seronegative. CDR3s include the opening cysteine and the closing phenylalanine or tryptophan. D genes are given only for firm matches. Not all rows give a size; the values are once, few, many and, for expanded clones, a class.

abundance	d_gene	v_gene	j_gene	CDR3aa	CDR3nt
few	-	TRBV5-6	TRBJ1-2	CASQGATDDYGYTF	TGTGCCAGCCAAGGGGCGACAGACGATTATGGCTACACCTTC
-	TRBD1	TRBV30	TRBJ1-5	CAWGGTGGMNQPQHF	TGTGCCTGGGGTGGGACAGGGGGAATGAATCAGCCCCAGCATTTT
-	TRBD1	TRBV2	TRBJ2-7	CASGTGVEQYF	TGTGCCAGCGGTACAGGGGTGGAACAGTACTTC
-	-	TRBV5-6	TRBJ1-2	CASRAAEGRGIPANYGYTF	TGTGCCAGCAGGGCGGCGGAAGGTCGGGGGATACCCGCTAACTATGGCTACACCTTC
-	TRBD1	TRBV29-1	TRBJ1-1	CSVVWQGASTYTEAFF	TGCAGCGTTGTTTGGCAGGGGGCTTCTACGTACACTGAAGCTTTCTTT
-	-	TRBV5-4	TRBJ2-7	CASSFEAVSYEQYF	TGTGCCAGCAGCTTCGAAGCTGTCTCCTACGAGCAGTACTTC
-	-	TRBV11-2	TRBJ1-4	CASRRGSTNEKLFF	TGTGCCAGCAGGCGAGGCTCAACTAATGAAAAACTGTTTTTT
-	-	TRBV5-1	TRBJ2-5	CASSLAPSPPYF	TGCGCCAGCAGCTTGGCCCCCTCCCCCCCGTACTTC
-	-	TRBV6-1	TRBJ1-2	CASSPGDFYGYTF	TGTGCCAGCAGCCCCGGGGACTTCTATGGCTACACCTTC
-	TRBD1	TRBV7-8	TRBJ1-6	CASSPGQGANSPLHF	TGTGCCAGCAGCCCCGGACAGGGAGCTAATTCACCCCTCCACTTT
-	TRBD1	TRBV6-1	TRBJ1-6	CASSGGTGRNSPLHF	TGTGCCAGCAGTGGTGGGACAGGGAGGAATTCACCCCTCCACTTT
-	-	TRBV11-2	TRBJ2-5	CASSSRLGQVQETQYF	TGTGCCAGCAGCTCCCGGTTGGGGCAGGTCCAAGAGACCCAGTACTTC
-	TRBD1	TRBV19	TRBJ2-1	CASRGTGGSEQFF	TGTGCCAGTAGGGGGACAGGGGGTAGTGAGCAGTTCTTC
few	-	TRBV7-9	TRBJ1-1	CASSLARTGRTEAFF	TGTGCCAGCAGCTTAGCGCGCACAGGGCGGACTGAAGCTTTCTTT
-	-	TRBV29-1	TRBJ1-1	CSVESGVEAFF	TGCAGCGTTGAATCAGGGGTTGAAGCTTTCTTT
-	TRBD2	TRBV30	TRBJ2-7	CAWSPGLAGGYEQYF	TGTGCCTGGAGCCCTGGACTAGCGGGCGGCTACGAGCAGTACTTC
-	TRBD1	TRBV4-3	TRBJ2-7	CASSLTGEGEQYF	TGCGCCAGCAGCCTAACAGGGGAAGGCGAGCAGTACTTC
-	-	TRBV28	TRBJ1-5	CASSSRVLGNQPQHF	TGTGCCAGCAGTTCCAGGGTGTTGGGGAATCAGCCCCAGCATTTT
-	TRBD1	TRBV12-5	TRBJ2-4	CASGLGTGGMAKNIQYF	TGTGCTAGTGGTTTGGGGACAGGGGGAATGGCCAAAAACATTCAGTACTTC
-	TRBD1	TRBV7-9	TRBJ2-7	CASSSGQTYEQYF	TGTGCCAGCAGCTCGGGACAGACATACGAGCAGTACTTC
-	-	TRBV5-6	TRBJ1-1	CASSLGGSEKNTEAFF	TGTGCCAGCAGCTTGGGGGGCTCGGAAAAGAACACTGAAGCTTTCTTT
-	TRBD1	TRBV6-5	TRBJ1-1	CASSLDRVTEAFF	TGTGCCAGCAGTCTGGACAGGGTCACTGAAGCTTTCTTT
-	TRBD1	TRBV19	TRBJ1-1	CASSIDPGQVAEAFF	TGTGCCAGTAGTATAGATCCGGGACAGGTTGCTGAAGCTTTCTTT
-	-	TRBV11-3	TRBJ1-3	CASSLAQGSGNTIYF	TGTGCCAGCAGCTTAGCCCAGGGTTCTGGAAACACCATATATTTT
once	TRBD1	TRBV5-6	TRBJ2-2	CASDRGQGRSGELFF	TGTGCCAGCGACCGGGGACAGGGACGAAGCGGGGAGCTGTTTTTT
-	-	TRBV5-1	TRBJ1-4	CASSLGFRGEKLFF	TGCGCCAGCAGCTTAGGCTTCCGAGGTGAAAAACTGTTTTTT
-	-	TRBV7-2	TRBJ1-2	CASFMMAGYGYTF	TGTGCCAGCTTCATGATGGCGGGCTATGGCTACACCTTC
few	-	TRBV13	TRBJ1-3	CASSFPSENTIYF	TGTGCCAGCAGCTTCCCATCTGAGAACACCATATATTTT
once	-	TRBV7-9	TRBJ1-2	CASSGQHYGYTF	TGTGCCAGCAGCGGACAGCACTATGGCTACACCTTC
-	-	TRBV19	TRBJ2-6	CASSPGVGVLTF	TGTGCCAGTAGTCCAGGGGTTGGGGTCCTGACTTTC
-	TRBD1	TRBV5-6	TRBJ1-4	CASSLADRGLTEKLFF	TGTGCCAGCAGCTTGGCGGACAGGGGCCTGACGGAAAAACTGTTTTTT
-	-	TRBV19	TRBJ1-4	CASSQAIRTNEKLFF	TGTGCCAGTAGTCAGGCCATTCGAACTAATGAAAAACTGTTTTTT
-	-	TRBV6-6	TRBJ1-2	CASIRGDGRYGYTF	TGTGCCAGCATCCGGGGGGACGGGCGGTATGGCTACACCTTC
-	-	TRBV14	TRBJ1-2	CASSQEEYYGYTF	TGTGCCAGCAGCCAAGAGGAGTACTATGGCTACACCTTC
once	TRBD1	TRBV7-9	TRBJ1-4	CASSSGTGDEKLFF	TGTGCCAGCAGCTCCGGGACAGGGGATGAAAAACTGTTTTTT
-	-	TRBV29-1	TRBJ1-2	CSVVERKEDGYTF	TGCAGCGTTGTAGAACGCAAAGAGGATGGCTACACCTTC
-	-	TRBV7-9	TRBJ1-2	CASSLPTGYYGYTF	TGTGCCAGCAGCTTACCAACTGGTTACTATGGCTACACCTTC
-	TRBD1	TRBV27	TRBJ1-6	CASSFTGQGYSPLHF	TGTGCCAGCAGTTTCACGGGACAGGGGTACTCACCCCTCCACTTT
-	TRBD2	TRBV7-2	TRBJ2-1	CASSSGPRGGAQEQFF	TGTGCCAGCAGCTCAGGTCCACGCGGGGGGGCGCAGGAGCAGTTCTTC
-	TRBD1	TRBV18	TRBJ1-5	CASSPNGQGVGQPQHF	TGTGCCAGCTCACCGAATGGACAGGGGGTAGGCCAGCCCCAGCATTTT
-	-	TRBV5-6	TRBJ1-1	CASSLAKSWGVVREAFF	TGTGCCAGCAGCTTGGCCAAGAGTTGGGGGGTCGTTCGGGAAGCTTTCTTT
-	-	TRBV7-2	TRBJ1-5	CASSLVQRQPQHF	TGTGCCAGCAGCTTAGTGCAGCGCCAGCCCCAGCATTTT
once	TRBD1	TRBV15	TRBJ1-5	CATTESDRGNQPQHF	TGTGCCACCACCGAGTCCGACAGGGGCAATCAGCCCCAGCATTTT
-	-	TRBV18	TRBJ1-6	CASSQGKDNSPLHF	TGTGCCAGCTCACAGGGGAAGGATAATTCCCCCCTCCACTTT
-	TRBD1	TRBV18	TRBJ1-6	CASSPGGQHERYSPLHF	TGTGCCAGCTCCCCCGGGGGACAGCACGAGAGGTATTCACCCCTCCACTTT
-	-	TRBV6-1	TRBJ1-1	CASSEAYDRPIDTEAFF	TGTGCCAGCAGTGAAGCTTACGACAGGCCTATAGACACTGAAGCTTTCTTT
-	TRBD1	TRBV14	TRBJ2-7	CASSRLDRGYLEQYF	TGTGCCAGCAGCCGGTTGGACAGGGGGTACTTGGAGCAGTACTTC
-	-	TRBV6-5	TRBJ1-5	CASSYSVRGLNQPQHF	TGTGCCAGCAGTTACTCAGTCCGAGGGCTCAATCAGCCCCAGCATTTT
few	-	TRBV4-3	TRBJ2-1	CASSQVLGGSYNEQFF	TGCGCCAGCAGCCAAGTCTTGGGGGGCTCCTACAATGAGCAGTTCTTC
-	TRBD2	TRBV6-6	TRBJ2-1	CASSYRGGDYNEQFF	TGTGCCAGCAGTTATCGCGGGGGAGACTACAATGAGCAGTTCTTC
-	-	TRBV7-2	TRBJ2-5	CASSQGQETQYF	TGTGCCAGCAGCCAGGGGCAAGAGACCCAGTACTTC